A single sample is the source of the 17 T cell receptor beta chains below, sequenced in a study of Tregs in tolerant kidney transplant recipients. Clones were sequenced by immunoSEQ multiplex PCR, and TCRdb holds only the in-frame ones, with some missing. The table lists about 83,000 clones, 95% to 98% of them singletons. The sample in question was CD4+ T cells from blood, obtained before the transplant. The receptors come from a human donor who received a combined kidney and bone marrow transplant.

In nucleotides, the CDR3 is TGTGCCAGCAGCTTAGAGGGGCGCACTGAAGCTTTCTTT. This encodes CASSLEGRTEAFF. This chain connects TRBV7-9 to TRBJ1-1; TRBD1 is a possible D gene (5 bases). CDR1 and CDR2 from the germline V gene are SEHNR and FQNEAQ (reference sequence). With 1 base removed from V and 4 bases from J, the gap between germline ends came to 7 bases. This CDR3 spans 13 amino acids.

The chain is built from TRBV6-6 and TRBJ1-1, with D uncertain. V lost 3 bases and J lost 1, with 9 bases in between. Germline-derived CDR1 and CDR2 are MNHNY and SVGAGI (reference sequence). This CDR3 is built from 14 residues. The CDR3 bases are TGTGCCAGCAGTTATTACCGCGCGAACACTGAAGCTTTCTTT. Translation gives CASSYYRANTEAFF.

This sequence joins TRBV7-2 and TRBJ1-4, with unresolved D. The CDR3 spans 17 residues. V lost 1 base and J lost 4, with 16 bases in between. From germline, CDR1 is SGHTA and CDR2 FQGNSA. The CDR3 bases are TGTGCCAGCAGCTTAGTAGCCACCGGGTCATATAATGAAAAACTGTTTTTT. Encoded protein: CASSLVATGSYNEKLFF. The variable domain in full, completed from reference TRBV7-2 and TRBJ1-4, reads GAGVSQSPSNKVTEKGKDVELRCDPISGHTALYWYRQSLGQGLEFLIYFQGNSAPDKSGLPSDRFSAERTGGSVSTLTIQRTQQEDSAVYLCASSLVATGSYNEKLFFGSGTQLSVL.

This chain links TRBV11-3 with TRBJ2-3, with 7 positions matching TRBD2. J gave up 7 bases and V 5 bases, and 9 bases lay outside the gene matches. The germline V gene has CDR1 SGHNT and CDR2 YENEEA. The CDR3 is 14 residues long. In nucleotides, the CDR3 is TGTGCCAGCAGCCCTGGGACTACGTGGAATACGCAGTATTTT. Amino acid sequence: CASSPGTTWNTQYF.

V and J are TRBV5-3 and TRBJ2-7; TRBD2 matches 14 bases. TRBV5-3 is an ORF, and what it does is uncertain. The junction had 7 bases not matched to a gene; V was cut back by 0 bases and J by 5 bases. CDR3 length equals 17 residues. This CDR3 reads CARSLGLAGGPRNEQYF. The CDR3 nucleotides are TGTGCCAGAAGCTTGGGACTAGCGGGAGGGCCGAGGAACGAGCAGTACTTC.

This rearrangement joins TRBV4-1 to TRBJ2-5, with 7 positions matching TRBD2. CDR1 MGHRA and CDR2 YSYEKL come from the germline V gene. The CDR3 runs 17 residues. The J segment lost 3 bases and the V segment lost 0 bases, leaving 10 bases of the junction unmatched. Here the CDR3 reads CASSQEGWREREETQYF. The CDR3 DNA reads as TGCGCCAGCAGCCAAGAAGGATGGCGGGAGAGGGAAGAGACCCAGTACTTC.

This rearrangement joins TRBV5-5 to TRBJ2-3, with D possibly TRBD2 on 6 matching bases. The ends were cut back, 2 bases at V and 6 bases at J, with 13 bases in the middle. This CDR3 is 14 amino acids long. The germline CDR1 and CDR2 sequences are SGHKS and YYEKEE (reference sequence). The CDR3: CASSLEGTGDTQYF. The CDR3 DNA reads TGTGCCAGCAGCTTAGAGGGGACTGGGGATACGCAGTATTTT.

This clone was counted a single time. V usage is TRBV11-3 and J usage is TRBJ2-5; D may be TRBD2 (5 bases). Germline V gives CDR1 SGHNT, CDR2 YENEEA. The CDR3 totals 17 residues. V lost 5 bases, J lost 5 bases, and 24 bases lay in between. The CDR3 spells CASSQNGLLSRWETQYF. The CDR3 DNA reads as TGTGCCAGCAGCCAAAATGGACTCCTTTCTAGGTGGGAGACCCAGTACTTC.

The chain recombines TRBV5-1 with TRBJ1-3, with D possibly matching TRBD1 (5 bases). CDR3 length: 15 amino acids. The ends were cut back, 4 bases at V and 4 bases at J, with 15 bases in the middle. Germline lookup yields CDR1 SGHRS and CDR2 YFSETQ. The CDR3: CASSPLPGGGNTIYF. The CDR3 DNA sequence: TGCGCCAGCAGCCCGTTGCCGGGGGGAGGAAACACCATATATTTT.

The chain is built from TRBV7-2 and TRBJ1-2; perhaps TRBD1 as D (6 bases). The CDR3 is 12 amino acids. V shed 5 bases and J shed 8 bases, with 12 bases lying between them. Looked up from germline, CDR1 is SGHTA and CDR2 is FQGNSA. Written as DNA, the CDR3 is TGTGCCAGCAGCCAACAGGGATGGGGCTACACCTTC. Its translation: CASSQQGWGYTF.

The genes are TRBV7-9 and TRBJ2-1, with 8 nucleotides matching TRBD2. Germline V lookup: CDR1 SEHNR, CDR2 FQNEAQ (reference sequence). The CDR3 consists of 15 residues. V dropped 5 bases and J dropped 6; count of bases not matched to a gene: 9. The CDR3 is CASSPGTSGGNEQFF. For the CDR3, the DNA is TGTGCCAGCAGCCCCGGGACTAGTGGTGGCAATGAGCAGTTCTTC.

The V and J genes are TRBV15 and TRBJ2-1, with TRBD1 as a possible D gene (6 bases). CDR1 and CDR2 (germline): LNHNV, YYDKDF (reference sequence). Trimming stripped 3 bases from V and 10 bases from J, with 19 bases between. This CDR3 contains 15 residues. CDR3: CATSSYVDRPGEQFF. For the CDR3, the DNA is TGTGCCACCAGCAGTTATGTAGACAGGCCAGGGGAGCAGTTCTTC.

The chain links TRBV6-1 to TRBJ1-1; D gene unclear. The germline V gene has CDR1 MNHNS and CDR2 SASEGT. This CDR3 spans 12 amino acids. V was trimmed by 2 bases and J by 5 bases, leaving 6 bases between them. CDR3 amino acids: CASSETITEAFF. The CDR3 nucleotides are TGTGCCAGCAGTGAAACTATTACTGAAGCTTTCTTT.

The chain combines TRBV7-2 with TRBJ2-5; 11 nucleotides align to TRBD2. The CDR3 has 15 amino acids. CDR1 is SGHTA and CDR2 is FQGNSA in the germline V gene. Trimming took 3 bases from V and 3 from J; bases not matched to a gene: 3. Written as DNA, the CDR3 is TGTGCCAGCAGCTTGCAGACTAGCGGGGAAGAGACCCAGTACTTC. Its translation: CASSLQTSGEETQYF.

Here the CDR3 DNA reads TGTGCCAGCAGCTTAGGTCGGGAGAACACTGAAGCTTTCTTT. This translates into CASSLGRENTEAFF. The chain uses TRBV7-9 and TRBJ1-1; D is ambiguous. CDR3 size: 14 residues. V was cut by 1 base and J by 1 base, with 7 bases left in between. Germline CDR1 reads SEHNR; CDR2 reads FQNEAQ (reference sequence).

The chain employs TRBV28 and TRBJ2-3; no firm D call. The CDR3 contains 14 residues. Deletions cut 4 bases from V and 6 bases from J, with 14 bases between. CDR1 MDHEN and CDR2 SYDVKM come from the germline V gene. DNA of the CDR3: TGTGCCAGCAGTTCTGTCTCTGTCGCGGATACGCAGTATTTT. This gives the protein CASSSVSVADTQYF.

The chain is built from TRBV5-6 and TRBJ1-1; 7 nucleotides agree with TRBD1. There are 18 residues in the CDR3. V trimming: 0 bases; J trimming: 0 bases; junction bases outside the gene matches: 11. CDR1 SGHDT and CDR2 YYEEEE come from the germline V gene. CDR3 amino acids: CASSLGSWDRVLNTEAFF. The CDR3 DNA sequence: TGTGCCAGCAGCTTGGGAAGCTGGGACAGAGTATTGAACACTGAAGCTTTCTTT.